These 4 T cell receptor beta chains were all obtained from the same sample, sequenced in a study of blood T cell repertoires in COVID-19 (dated by TCRdb to 2018 to 2020). The library was made by the immunoSEQ multiplex PCR assay. TCRdb carries this immuneACCESS record with in-frame sequences only. Its versions omit some clonotypes, under half of them owing to an unresolved V gene in the studies checked, with the rest unexplained. The sample table lists 150,000 to 200,000 clones, about 88% of them with a count of one. The ten biggest clones cover 2.1% of the sample. The sequencing input was peripheral blood. These receptors came from a man aged 70 or older with active or convalescent COVID-19.

This sequence joins TRBV5-6 and TRBJ1-5, with TRBD1 as a possible D gene (6 bases). The CDR3 runs 16 residues. V was clipped by 1 base and J by 4 bases, with 15 bases between them. Germline V gene sequence: CDR1 SGHDT, CDR2 YYEEEE. In nucleotides, the CDR3 is TGTGCCAGCAGCTTGTACCGAGGGCAGGGGAATCAGCCCCAGCATTTT. Its protein product is CASSLYRGQGNQPQHF.

This rearrangement joins TRBV2 to TRBJ1-1; a possible D gene is TRBD1 (6 bases). The germline gives CDR1 SNHLY, CDR2 FYNNEI. The CDR3 sequence is 14 residues long. The V end was cut by 4 bases, the J end by 2 bases, with 11 bases between. CDR3 sequence reads: CASSGVGTNTEAFF. In DNA, the CDR3 is TGTGCCAGCAGTGGGGTAGGGACAAACACTGAAGCTTTCTTT.

There are a few counts of this clone. V gene TRBV3-1 (or the pseudogene TRBV3-2) combines with J gene TRBJ2-1; the D gene is possibly TRBD2 (6 bases). V was trimmed by 7 bases and J by 6 bases, leaving 13 bases between them. There are 13 residues in the CDR3. Germline V gene sequence: CDR1 LGHDT, CDR2 YNNKEL (reference sequence). For the CDR3, the DNA is TGTGCCAGCACTATCCGGGGAGGCAATGAGCAGTTCTTC. Its protein is CASTIRGGNEQFF.

The V gene is TRBV4-1, the J gene TRBJ1-4, with 8 bases fitting TRBD1. The V segment lost 4 bases and the J segment 4 bases; nucleotides outside the gene matches: 2. This CDR3 contains 14 residues. Germline CDR1 and CDR2: MGHRA and YSYEKL. The CDR3 region has the DNA TGCGCCAGCAGCCTGGGACAGGTTAATGAAAAACTGTTTTTT. Translated: CASSLGQVNEKLFF.